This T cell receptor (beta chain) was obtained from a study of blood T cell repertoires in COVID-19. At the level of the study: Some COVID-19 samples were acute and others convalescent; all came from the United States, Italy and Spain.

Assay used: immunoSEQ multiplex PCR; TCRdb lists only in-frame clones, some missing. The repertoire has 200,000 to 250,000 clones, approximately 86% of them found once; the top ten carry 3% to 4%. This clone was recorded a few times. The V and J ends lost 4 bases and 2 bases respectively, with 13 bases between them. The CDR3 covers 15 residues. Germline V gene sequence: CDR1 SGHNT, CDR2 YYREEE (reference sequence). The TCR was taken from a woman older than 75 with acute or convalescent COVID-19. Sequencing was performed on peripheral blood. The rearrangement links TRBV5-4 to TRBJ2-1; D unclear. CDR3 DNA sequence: TGTGCCAGCAGCCCAAGCCCCCCTCCCTACAATGAGCAGTTCTTC. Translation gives CASSPSPPPYNEQFF.